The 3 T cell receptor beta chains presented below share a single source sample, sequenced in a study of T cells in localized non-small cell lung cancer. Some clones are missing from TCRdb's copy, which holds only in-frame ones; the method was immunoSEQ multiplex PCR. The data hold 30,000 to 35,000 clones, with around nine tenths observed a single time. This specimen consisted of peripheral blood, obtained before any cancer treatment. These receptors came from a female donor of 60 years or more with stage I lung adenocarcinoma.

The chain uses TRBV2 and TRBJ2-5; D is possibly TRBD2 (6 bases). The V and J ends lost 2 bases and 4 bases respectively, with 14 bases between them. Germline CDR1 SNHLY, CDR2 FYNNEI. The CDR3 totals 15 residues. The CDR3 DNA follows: TGTGCCAGCAGTGAACGGCGGGGTGGTCTAGAGACCCAGTACTTC. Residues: CASSERRGGLETQYF.

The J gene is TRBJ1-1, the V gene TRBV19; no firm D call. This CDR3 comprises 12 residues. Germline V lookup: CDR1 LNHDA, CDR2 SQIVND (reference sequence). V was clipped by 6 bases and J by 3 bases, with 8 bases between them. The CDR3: CASSELDTEAFF. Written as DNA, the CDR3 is TGTGCCAGTAGCGAGCTCGACACTGAAGCTTTCTTT.

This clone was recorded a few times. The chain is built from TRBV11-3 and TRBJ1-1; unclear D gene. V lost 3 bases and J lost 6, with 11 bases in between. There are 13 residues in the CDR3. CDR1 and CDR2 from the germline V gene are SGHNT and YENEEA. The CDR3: CASSFMDGAEAFF. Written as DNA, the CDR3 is TGTGCCAGCAGCTTTATGGACGGGGCTGAAGCTTTCTTT.